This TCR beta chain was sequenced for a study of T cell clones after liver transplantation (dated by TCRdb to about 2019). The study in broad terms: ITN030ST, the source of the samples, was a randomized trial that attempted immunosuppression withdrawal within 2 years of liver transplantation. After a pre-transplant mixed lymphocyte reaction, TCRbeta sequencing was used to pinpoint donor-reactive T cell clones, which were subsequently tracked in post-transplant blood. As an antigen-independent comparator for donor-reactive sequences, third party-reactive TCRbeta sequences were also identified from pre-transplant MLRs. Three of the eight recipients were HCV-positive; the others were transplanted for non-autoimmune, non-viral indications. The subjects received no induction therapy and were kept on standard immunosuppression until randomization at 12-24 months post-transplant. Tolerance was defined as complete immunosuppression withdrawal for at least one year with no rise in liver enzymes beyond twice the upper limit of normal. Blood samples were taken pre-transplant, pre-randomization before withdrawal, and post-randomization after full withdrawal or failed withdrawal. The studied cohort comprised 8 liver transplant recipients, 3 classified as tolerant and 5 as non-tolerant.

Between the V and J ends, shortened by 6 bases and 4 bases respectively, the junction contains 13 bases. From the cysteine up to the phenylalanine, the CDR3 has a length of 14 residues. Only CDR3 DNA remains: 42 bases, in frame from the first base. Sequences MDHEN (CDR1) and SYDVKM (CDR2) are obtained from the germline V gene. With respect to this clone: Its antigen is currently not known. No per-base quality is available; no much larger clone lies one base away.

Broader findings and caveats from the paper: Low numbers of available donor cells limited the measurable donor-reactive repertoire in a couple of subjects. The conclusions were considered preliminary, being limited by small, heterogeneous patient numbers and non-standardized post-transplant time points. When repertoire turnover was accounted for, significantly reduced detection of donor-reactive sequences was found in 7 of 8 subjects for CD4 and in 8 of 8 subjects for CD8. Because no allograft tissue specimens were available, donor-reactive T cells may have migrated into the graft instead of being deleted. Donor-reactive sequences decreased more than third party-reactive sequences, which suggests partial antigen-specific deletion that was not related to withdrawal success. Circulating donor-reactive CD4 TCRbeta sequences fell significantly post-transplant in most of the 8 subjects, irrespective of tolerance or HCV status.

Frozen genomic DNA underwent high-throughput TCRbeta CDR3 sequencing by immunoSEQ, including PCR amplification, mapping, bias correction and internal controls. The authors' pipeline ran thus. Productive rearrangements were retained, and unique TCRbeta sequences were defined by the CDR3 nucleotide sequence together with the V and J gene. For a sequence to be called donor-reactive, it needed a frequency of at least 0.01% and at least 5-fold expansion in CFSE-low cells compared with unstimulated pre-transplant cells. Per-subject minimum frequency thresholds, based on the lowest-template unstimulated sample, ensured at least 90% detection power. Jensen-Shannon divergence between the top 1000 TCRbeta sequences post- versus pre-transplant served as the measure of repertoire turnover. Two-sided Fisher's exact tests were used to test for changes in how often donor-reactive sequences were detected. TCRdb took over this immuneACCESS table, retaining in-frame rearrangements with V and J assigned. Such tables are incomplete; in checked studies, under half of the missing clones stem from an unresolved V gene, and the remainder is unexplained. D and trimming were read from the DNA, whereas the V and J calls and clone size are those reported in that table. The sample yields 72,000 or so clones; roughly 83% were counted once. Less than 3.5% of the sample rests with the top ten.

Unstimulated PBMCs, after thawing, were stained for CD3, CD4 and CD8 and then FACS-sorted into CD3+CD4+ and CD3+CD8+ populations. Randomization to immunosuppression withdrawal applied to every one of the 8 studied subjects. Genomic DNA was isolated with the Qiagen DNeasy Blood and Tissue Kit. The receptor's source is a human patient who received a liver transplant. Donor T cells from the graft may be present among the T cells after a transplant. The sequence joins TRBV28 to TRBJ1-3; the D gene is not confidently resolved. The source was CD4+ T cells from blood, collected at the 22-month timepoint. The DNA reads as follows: TGTGCCAGCAGACCCACGTCGGGGGGAAACACCATATATTTT. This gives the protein CASRPTSGGNTIYF.